This T cell receptor beta chain came from a study of cytomegalovirus exposure and HLA in healthy donors. Points from the study as a whole: In a later analysis, 16,951 TCR beta sequences were associated with HLA alleles at 0.05 false discovery rate. The study labeled 170 or so TCR beta chains cytomegalovirus-associated. What was likely a sequencing artifact was a cluster of highly shared sequence variants.

Primers included in the PCR were 60 Vbeta and 13 Jbeta primers. Here immunoSEQ multiplex PCR was the method, and the copy in TCRdb shows in-frame clones only, minus some. The sample contains some 150,000 clones, just under 85% of which appear only once. CDR3 size: 12 residues. The V gene's germline CDR1 is LGHNA and CDR2 YNFKEQ. The V gene lost 0 bases and the J gene lost 7 bases, with 6 bases spanning the gap. This clone came up once. The antigen remains unidentified. The donors (healthy individuals) were bone marrow donors. The material sequenced was PBMCs. The receptor was isolated from a woman between 40 and 55 years old in good health and CMV-seronegative. V gene TRBV4-2 combines with J gene TRBJ1-2; D remains ambiguous. CDR3 protein: CASSQDRGGYTF. The CDR3 DNA reads TGTGCCAGCAGCCAAGATCGGGGTGGCTACACCTTC.